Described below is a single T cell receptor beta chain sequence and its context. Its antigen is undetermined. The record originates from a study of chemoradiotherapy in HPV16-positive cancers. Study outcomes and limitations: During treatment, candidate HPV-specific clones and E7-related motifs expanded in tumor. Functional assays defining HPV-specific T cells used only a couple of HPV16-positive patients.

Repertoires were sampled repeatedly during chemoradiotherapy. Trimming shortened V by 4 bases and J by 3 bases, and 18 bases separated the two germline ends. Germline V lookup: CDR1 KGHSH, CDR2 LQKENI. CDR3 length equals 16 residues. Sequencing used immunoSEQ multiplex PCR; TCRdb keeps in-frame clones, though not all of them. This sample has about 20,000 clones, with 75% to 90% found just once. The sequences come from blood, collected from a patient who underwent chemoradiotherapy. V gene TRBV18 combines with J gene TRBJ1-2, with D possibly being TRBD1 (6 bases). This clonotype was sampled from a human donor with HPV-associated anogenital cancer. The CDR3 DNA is TGTGCCAGCTCACGATTCGAACAGGGTACTGACTATGGCTACACCTTC. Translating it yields CASSRFEQGTDYGYTF.